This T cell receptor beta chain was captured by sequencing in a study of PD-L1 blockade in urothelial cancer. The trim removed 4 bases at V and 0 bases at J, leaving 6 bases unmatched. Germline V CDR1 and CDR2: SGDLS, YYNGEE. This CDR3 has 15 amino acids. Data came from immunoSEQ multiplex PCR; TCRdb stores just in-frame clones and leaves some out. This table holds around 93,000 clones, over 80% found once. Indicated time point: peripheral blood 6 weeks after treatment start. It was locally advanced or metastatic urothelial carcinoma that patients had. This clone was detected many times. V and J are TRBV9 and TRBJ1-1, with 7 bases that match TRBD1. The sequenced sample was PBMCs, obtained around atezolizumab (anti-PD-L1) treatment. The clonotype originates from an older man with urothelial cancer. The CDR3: CASSPRTGLNTEAFF. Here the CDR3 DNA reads TGTGCCAGCAGCCCCCGGACAGGATTGAACACTGAAGCTTTCTTT.